This TCR beta chain was captured by sequencing in a study of T-cell memory formation after mild COVID-19. UMIs and sample barcodes were carried by the TCR alpha and TCR beta cDNA libraries that 5'RACE produced using constant-segment primers. A single record per CDR3 protein comes from TCRdb applying MiXCR to the 5' RACE reads. The sample includes hundreds of thousands of distinct CDR3 sequences, 13% to 15% of them seen just once. As for this clonotype: Its target is not known.

Broader study findings: Most CD4+ clones that shrank were in CM and EM, while CD8+ ones turned up in EMRA.

The ends lost 0 bases at V and 6 bases at J; junction bases unmatched: 5. Germline loops: CDR1 ENHRY, CDR2 SYGVKD. The CDR3 has 15 amino acids. The sequence derives from a man aged 18 to 30 who had mild COVID-19 (a few samples of this study predate the infection). Cell type and time point are not known. The chain uses TRBV10-3 and TRBJ2-1; 7 nucleotides line up with TRBD2. The material sequenced was PBMCs or a T cell subset sorted from them (not recorded which). The DNA of the CDR3 is TGTGCCATCAGTGAGTCGCGGGAGCCCGGCAATGAGCAGTTCTTC. This encodes CAISESREPGNEQFF.